The next 13 T cell receptor beta chains were all read from a single sample in a study of regulatory T cells in long-lasting Graves disease. The sample's time point: persistent/refractory GD, antithyroid drugs over 5 years with positive TRAb. The authors made the TCR library using RNA they extracted from PBMCs. To make TCR beta libraries, researchers used iRepertoire HTBI primers and Arm-PCR of CDR3 regions. MiXCR, applied by TCRdb to the multiplex PCR reads, yields one record per CDR3 protein. The repertoire holds more than 300,000 distinct CDR3 sequences, more than 20% seen once, with approximately 28% in the top ten. Specimen: peripheral blood mononuclear cells (PBMCs), collected when the disease was refractory, from a patient treated with antithyroid drugs. Source of these receptors: a woman aged 40 to 50 with Graves disease.

This clonotype came up many times. The chain links TRBV28 to TRBJ1-1; 8 bases fit TRBD1. CDR3 length: 17 amino acids. Germline values: CDR1 MDHEN, CDR2 SYDVKM. V shed 6 bases and J 1 base; nucleotides not matched to a gene: 13. CDR3 loop: CASSSSETGARNTEAFF. For the CDR3, the DNA is TGTGCCAGCAGCTCATCTGAGACAGGGGCCAGGAACACTGAAGCTTTCTTT.

V usage is TRBV20-1 and J usage is TRBJ2-7; maybe TRBD1 (5 bases). Trimming took 4 bases from V and 3 from J, leaving 10 bases between them. The CDR3 sequence is 12 residues long. Germline CDR1 and CDR2: DFQATT and SNEGSKA (reference sequence). The CDR3 DNA reads as TGCAGTGCTATGACAGAATACTACGAGCAGTACTTC. Translated, it gives CSAMTEYYEQYF.

This clonotype was seen only a few times. This chain joins TRBV19 and TRBJ1-4; D might be TRBD1 (5 bases). The CDR3 has 14 amino acids. V lost 5 bases to trimming and J lost 8 bases, with 15 bases between them. Germline loops: CDR1 LNHDA, CDR2 SQIVND (reference sequence). The CDR3 loop reads CASSGASGDEKLFF. CDR3 in DNA: TGTGCCAGTAGTGGGGCGAGCGGAGACGAAAAACTGTTTTTT.

This clonotype was seen at least ten times. This chain uses TRBV20-1 with TRBJ2-5; the match to TRBD1 covers 8 bases. CDR1 is DFQATT, CDR2 SNEGSKA, per germline (reference sequence). The CDR3 totals 13 residues. The V gene end was trimmed by 6 bases and the J gene end by 5 bases; junction bases not matched to a gene: 8. CDR3 protein: CSAGDRGHETQYF. The CDR3 DNA reads TGCAGTGCGGGAGACAGGGGTCATGAGACCCAGTACTTC.

Regarding this clonotype: This CDR3 fails to terminate in the conserved phenylalanine or tryptophan, so it likely reflects a read error. This chain uses TRBV28 with TRBJ2-1, with D possibly being TRBD1 (6 bases). The CDR3 runs to 16 residues. CDR1 and CDR2 from the germline V gene are MDHEN and SYDVKM. Trimming left V 6 bases short and J 1 base short, with 16 bases between. In DNA, the CDR3 is TGTGCCAGCAGCACCGGGACACTTACTTCCTACAATGAGCAGTTCCTC. This translates into CASSTGTLTSYNEQFL.

This CDR3 reads CASSADRGYQETQYF. CDR3 in DNA: TGTGCCAGCAGTGCTGACAGGGGGTACCAAGAGACCCAGTACTTC. The rearrangement joins TRBV25-1 to TRBJ2-5, with 9 bases matching TRBD1. Germline CDR1 MGHDK, CDR2 SYGVNS. J lost 0 bases, V lost 4 bases, and 3 bases had no gene match. This CDR3 spans 15 amino acids.

This clonotype was seen many times. This rearrangement joins TRBV20-1 to TRBJ1-1, with D possibly being TRBD1 (6 bases). Looked up from germline, CDR1 is DFQATT and CDR2 is SNEGSKA (reference sequence). The V end lost 6 bases, the J end lost 10 bases, and 21 bases lay between the germline ends. This CDR3 has 13 amino acids. The CDR3 nucleotides read TGCAGTGCCCCTAAGGAGGGGGGCGTAGGAGCTTTCTTT. Its translation: CSAPKEGGVGAFF.

This clonotype came up many times. J is TRBJ1-6 and V is TRBV6-5, with no clear D. The V gene lost 2 bases and the J gene lost 8 bases, with 7 bases spanning the gap. The CDR3 covers 13 residues. From germline, CDR1 is MNHEY and CDR2 SVGAGI. This CDR3 reads CASSYGPHSPLHF. The CDR3 nucleotides are TGTGCCAGCAGTTACGGGCCCCATTCACCCCTCCACTTT.

The sample holds many counts of this clonotype. The chain couples TRBV7-9 to TRBJ2-5; D gene unclear. Trimming left V 2 bases short and J 1 base short, with 8 bases between. The CDR3 contains 14 residues. CDR1 is SEHNR, CDR2 FQNEAQ, per germline (reference sequence). The CDR3 bases are TGTGCCAGCAGCTTAATAGGTCCCCAAGAGACCCAGTACTTC. This sequence encodes CASSLIGPQETQYF.

This clonotype was counted between two and nine times. The rearrangement uses TRBV28 and TRBJ2-7; D unresolved. V lost 5 bases and J lost 2, with 13 bases in between. CDR3 length: 14 amino acids. Per the germline V gene, CDR1 is MDHEN and CDR2 is SYDVKM. The CDR3 DNA reads as TGTGCCAGCAGTGGCCGGGCAGACCCCTACGAGCAGTACTTC. It encodes CASSGRADPYEQYF.

The chain uses TRBV14 and TRBJ2-4; 9 nucleotides line up with TRBD2. The CDR3 is 18 residues long. Losses at the gene ends were 8 bases for V and 0 bases for J; bases not matched to a gene: 14. The germline V gene has CDR1 SGHDN and CDR2 FVKESK. CDR3 amino acids: CASSPRRAGGLAKNIQYF. In nucleotides, the CDR3 is TGTGCCAGCTCCCCTCGTAGAGCGGGAGGCTTAGCCAAAAACATTCAGTACTTC.

This clonotype showed up many times. This sequence joins TRBV20-1 and TRBJ1-1, with a tentative D call TRBD1 (5 bases). CDR1 DFQATT and CDR2 SNEGSKA come from the germline V gene (reference sequence). The CDR3 totals 13 residues. Trimming took off 6 bases at V and 1 base at J, with 12 bases between the two ends. The CDR3 DNA reads TGCAGTGCCCGATTGGGGACGAACACTGAAGCTTTCTTT. This codes for CSARLGTNTEAFF.

At least ten counts were recorded for this clonotype. The chain has TRBV29-1 and TRBJ2-2; D gene ambiguous. V was pared by 5 bases and J by 6 bases, with 7 bases between. In germline, CDR1 is SQVTM, CDR2 ANQGSEA. The CDR3 totals 11 residues. DNA of the CDR3: TGCAGCGTTCAAGGGTCCGGGGAGCTGTTTTTT. It specifies CSVQGSGELFF.